One sample yielded the 8 T cell receptor beta chains listed below, sequenced in a study of tumor and adjacent non-tumor tissue in lung cancer listed by TCRdb under 2018. Library construction relied on multiplex PCR. The run used an Illumina HiSeq 2500. Following protocols modified from ARM-PCR, the researchers constructed TCRbeta libraries through three rounds of nested PCR with primers (Table S4). TCRdb reprocessed the public reads (quality trimming at Q25 with fastp, clone calling with MiXCR) and kept in-frame beta chains. Identical CDR3 protein sequences are pooled into one entry, listed with their most common genes and DNA. Present in this sample are over 110,000 distinct CDR3 sequences, roughly 70% of which were seen just once. 15% to 20% of the sample rests with the top ten. RNA was isolated from bulk, unsorted tissue, and RNA quality was assessed with a NanoDrop ND-1000 and an Agilent 2100.

The sequenced material came from lung tumor tissue. The source is a man aged 55 to 69 with small cell lung cancer.

Comment on this clonotype: This clone may be a read error of a much larger clone one base away. The chain employs TRBV6-1 and TRBJ1-2, with TRBD1 identical over 7 bases. Looked up from germline, CDR1 is MNHNS and CDR2 is SASEGT. The CDR3 sequence is 15 residues long. CDR3 coding DNA: TGTGCCGGCAGTGGAACTGGGACAGCCATCTATGGCTACACCTTC. This translates into CAGSGTGTAIYGYTF.

This clonotype was recorded a few times. The chain has TRBV9 and TRBJ2-2; no clear D gene. CDR3 size: 16 residues. The V end lost 0 bases, the J end lost 1 base, and 10 bases lay between the germline ends. Germline assignment: CDR1 SGDLS and CDR2 YYNGEE. CDR3 amino acids: CASSVAGNQNTGELFF. CDR3 coding DNA: TGTGCCAGCAGCGTAGCCGGAAACCAGAACACCGGGGAGCTGTTTTTT.

This chain uses TRBV11-1 with TRBJ2-6, with D perhaps matching TRBD2 (5 bases). CDR1 and CDR2 from the germline V gene are SGHAT and FQDESV (reference sequence). Trimming stripped 9 bases from V and 2 bases from J, with 23 bases between. There are 18 residues in the CDR3. CDR3 coding DNA: TGTGCCAGGAGATTATTAGAGGGAATGCTCGCTGGGGCCAACGTCCTGACTTTC. Translation: CARRLLEGMLAGANVLTF.

This clonotype came up a few times. A much more abundant neighbour one base away suggests this may be a read error. The DNA for the CDR3 is TGTGCCAGCAGCCCGACACGGGGAAGGGGCTACACCTTC. Its protein product is CASSPTRGRGYTF. This sequence joins TRBV6-5 and TRBJ1-2; D is unclear. This CDR3 comprises 13 residues. In germline, CDR1 is MNHEY, CDR2 SVGAGI. Trimming cost V 6 bases and J 8 bases, with 16 bases left between them.

With regard to this clonotype: At one end the junction does not follow the germline gene, possibly because of a read error. The V call is TRBV20-1, the J call TRBJ2-3; TRBD2 matches at 9 bases. The length of the CDR3 is 15 residues. The germline V gene encodes CDR1 DFQATT and CDR2 SNEGSKA (reference sequence). Here the CDR3 reads CTAAGTSRQTDTQYF. The CDR3 region has the DNA TGCACTGCTGCCGGGACTAGCAGACAAACAGATACGCAGTATTTT.

The V gene is TRBV6-1, the J gene TRBJ2-7; D remains unclear. The CDR3 is 12 amino acids. Looked up from germline, CDR1 is MNHNS and CDR2 is SASEGT. Trimming stripped 4 bases from V and 2 bases from J, with 6 bases between. The CDR3 loop is CASSGRAYEQYV. The CDR3 DNA sequence: TGTGCCAGCAGTGGACGGGCCTACGAGCAGTACGTC.

In the case of this clonotype: A much larger clone sits a single nucleotide away, making a read error possible. Since the CDR3 does not end with the conserved phenylalanine or tryptophan, this likely comes from a read error. The chain carries TRBV4-1 and TRBJ2-4; unclear D gene. Per the germline V gene, CDR1 is MGHRA and CDR2 is YSYEKL. The CDR3 has 16 amino acids. V was cut by 0 bases and J by 0 bases, with 9 bases left in between. CDR3 sequence reads: CASSQDGRIAKNIQYL. The CDR3 DNA reads as TGCGCCAGCAGCCAAGATGGGCGGATAGCCAAAAACATTCAGTACTTG.

Comments on this clonotype: One end of the junction fails to match germline, which may point to a read error. CDR3 in DNA: TGTACCAGTAACTCTAGGGTCTCTGGAAACACCATATATTTT. Translated, it gives CTSNSRVSGNTIYF. V is TRBV11-2 and J is TRBJ1-3; D not resolved. This CDR3 region has 14 residues. The germline V gene encodes CDR1 SGHAT and CDR2 FQNNGV.